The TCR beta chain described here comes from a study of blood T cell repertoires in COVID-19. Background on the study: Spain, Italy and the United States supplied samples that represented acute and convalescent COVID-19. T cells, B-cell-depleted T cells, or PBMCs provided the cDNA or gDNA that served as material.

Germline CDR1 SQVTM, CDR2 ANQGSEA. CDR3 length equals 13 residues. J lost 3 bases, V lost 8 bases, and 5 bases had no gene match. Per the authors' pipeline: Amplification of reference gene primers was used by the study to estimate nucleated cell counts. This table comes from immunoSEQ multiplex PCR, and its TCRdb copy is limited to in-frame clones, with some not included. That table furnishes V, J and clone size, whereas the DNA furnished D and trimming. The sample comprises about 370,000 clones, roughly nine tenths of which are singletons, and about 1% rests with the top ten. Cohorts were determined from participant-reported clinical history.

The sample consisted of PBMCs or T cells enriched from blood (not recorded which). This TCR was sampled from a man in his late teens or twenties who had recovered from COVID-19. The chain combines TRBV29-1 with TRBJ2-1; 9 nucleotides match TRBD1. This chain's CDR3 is CSTQGAFYNEQFF. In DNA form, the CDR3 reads TGCAGCACACAGGGGGCCTTCTACAATGAGCAGTTCTTC.